Shown below are 3 T cell receptor beta chains from a single sample sequenced in a study of T cells in Graves' hyperthyroidism and ophthalmopathy. TCR beta CDR3 sequences were amplified from RNA transcripts. The primer set for the first-round RT-PCR of the TCR CDR3 was HTBI. TCRdb redid the calling of the multiplex PCR reads with MiXCR, one entry per CDR3 protein. Of around 450,000 distinct CDR3 sequences in the sample, approximately 14% were seen once. The specimen sequenced was blood. These receptors came from a woman aged 18-30 years with Graves' hyperthyroidism.

This clonotype was found many times. V usage is TRBV9 and J usage is TRBJ1-2; D call uncertain. Trimming shortened V by 6 bases and J by 7 bases, and 16 bases separated the two germline ends. This CDR3 has 13 residues. The V gene's germline CDR1 is SGDLS and CDR2 YYNGEE. The CDR3 sequence: CASTAGNYVGYTF. Here the CDR3 DNA reads TGTGCCAGCACCGCCGGGAACTATGTTGGCTACACCTTC.

This clonotype came up a few times. The chain has TRBV24-1 and TRBJ2-7; 11 nucleotides match TRBD2. Trimming at V came to 4 bases and at J to 5 bases, leaving 6 bases not matched to a gene. The CDR3 runs to 15 residues. Germline CDR1 KGHDR, CDR2 SFDVKD. The CDR3 DNA sequence: TGTGCCACCAGTGACCCAACTAGCGGGAGTCACGAGCAGTACTTC. The encoded protein is CATSDPTSGSHEQYF.

This clonotype was counted at least ten times. The DNA for the CDR3 is TGCAGTGCGCGGCTAGCGAGCCAAGAGACCCAGTACTTC. Protein sequence: CSARLASQETQYF. V usage is TRBV20-1 and J usage is TRBJ2-5; TRBD2 is a possible D gene (6 bases). Trimming stripped 6 bases from V and 1 base from J, with 12 bases between. The CDR3 sequence is 13 residues long. Germline CDR1 reads DFQATT; CDR2 reads SNEGSKA (reference sequence).